The 28 T cell receptor beta chains given below trace back to one sample, sequenced in a study of cytomegalovirus exposure and HLA in healthy donors (dated by TCRdb to 2016 to 2017). The library was generated by the immunoSEQ multiplex PCR assay. A mixture of 60 forward primers for TCR Vbeta segments and 13 reverse primers for TCR Jbeta segments was used in the multiplex PCR. TCRdb stores this immuneACCESS table with in-frame sequences only. Part of the clones is absent; in the studies checked, under half of the shortfall reflects unresolved V genes, and no reason is known for the rest. The sample table shows 150,000 to 200,000 clones, and about 80% are seen once. The top ten constitute approximately 6.7% of the sample. Source material: PBMCs. The receptor set was obtained from a man younger than 40 in good health and CMV-seropositive.

This rearrangement joins TRBV19 to TRBJ1-4; 9 nucleotides line up with TRBD1. Looked up from germline, CDR1 is LNHDA and CDR2 is SQIVND (reference sequence). V lost 3 bases and J lost 5; bases outside the gene matches: 7. CDR3 length: 16 amino acids. The CDR3 bases are TGTGCCAGTAGTATGGGACAGGGCATGTTAAATGAAAAACTGTTTTTT. Protein product: CASSMGQGMLNEKLFF.

Concerning this clone itself: At one of its ends the junction is not consistent with the germline gene, which may arise from a read error. In DNA, the CDR3 is TGCGCCAGCAGTAGAGGGACAGGGGGCTCCCACGAGCAGTACTTC. It is translated as CASSRGTGGSHEQYF. The chain combines TRBV5-1 with TRBJ2-7; the match to TRBD1 covers 12 bases. Germline V gene data show CDR1 as SGHRS and CDR2 as YFSETQ. This CDR3 has 15 residues.

This clone was detected once. The chain has TRBV5-6 and TRBJ1-5, with D perhaps TRBD1 (5 bases). The germline gives CDR1 SGHDT, CDR2 YYEEEE. V was pared by 0 bases and J by 3 bases, with 19 bases between. This CDR3 contains 18 residues. The CDR3 reads CASSLAGAGTQLNQPQHF. DNA for the CDR3: TGTGCCAGCAGCTTGGCCGGGGCAGGGACTCAACTCAATCAGCCCCAGCATTTT.

This clone was seen a handful of times. The gene calls are TRBV18 and TRBJ2-1; 11 nucleotides agree with TRBD1. The CDR3 totals 15 residues. Germline loops: CDR1 KGHSH, CDR2 LQKENI. The ends lost 2 bases at V and 10 bases at J; junction bases unmatched: 7. The CDR3 region is CASSPGQGAGSEQFF. CDR3 nucleotides: TGTGCCAGCTCACCAGGACAGGGGGCTGGAAGCGAGCAGTTCTTC.

This chain connects TRBV9 to TRBJ1-1; a weak D match, TRBD1 (6 bases). The CDR3 loop spans 17 amino acids. V was shortened by 0 bases and J by 0 bases, with 15 bases between the two germline ends. CDR1 and CDR2 from the germline V gene are SGDLS and YYNGEE. The CDR3 region has the DNA TGTGCCAGCAGCGTAGCACTACAGGGTTGGGTGAACACTGAAGCTTTCTTT. Translation: CASSVALQGWVNTEAFF.

The rearrangement uses TRBV6-1 and TRBJ1-2; 7 positions agree with TRBD1. CDR3 length equals 13 residues. Germline V gene sequence: CDR1 MNHNS, CDR2 SASEGT. The V segment lost 3 bases and the J segment 6 bases; nucleotides outside the gene matches: 4. In DNA, the CDR3 is TGTGCCAGCAGTGAGACAGGGTTTGATGGCTACACCTTC. Its translation is CASSETGFDGYTF.

V is TRBV7-9 and J is TRBJ2-5; D is ambiguous. Between the trimmed V and J ends, which lost 5 bases and 5 bases, there was a span of 21 bases. The CDR3 has 16 amino acids. Germline CDR1 SEHNR, CDR2 FQNEAQ (reference sequence). The CDR3 sequence: CASSNPLPPSEETQYF. CDR3 nucleotide sequence: TGTGCCAGCAGCAATCCACTACCACCCTCGGAGGAGACCCAGTACTTC.

The chain couples TRBV6-5 to TRBJ1-1; the D gene is possibly TRBD1 (6 bases). V was shortened by 4 bases and J by 1 base, with 13 bases between the two germline ends. There are 15 residues in the CDR3. The germline CDR1 and CDR2 sequences are MNHEY and SVGAGI. CDR3 sequence reads: CASSLNRAGNTEAFF. The CDR3 DNA sequence: TGTGCCAGCAGTTTGAACAGGGCTGGGAACACTGAAGCTTTCTTT.

The chain is built from TRBV5-1 and TRBJ1-1; 9 bases fit TRBD1. Germline-derived CDR1 and CDR2 are SGHRS and YFSETQ. The V and J ends lost 3 bases and 0 bases, in that order; junction bases with no gene match: 6. CDR3 length: 16 residues. CDR3 sequence (DNA): TGCGCCAGCAGCTCTCGGACAGGGGCGATGAACACTGAAGCTTTCTTT. It translates to CASSSRTGAMNTEAFF.

The chain recombines TRBV11-3 with TRBJ2-7; D gene unclear. V dropped 0 bases and J dropped 0 bases, with 6 bases sitting between them. Germline V gene data show CDR1 as SGHNT and CDR2 as YENEEA. The CDR3 sequence is 14 residues long. CDR3 in DNA: TGTGCCAGCAGCTTAGACAGTCTCTCCTACGAGCAGTACTTC. It is translated as CASSLDSLSYEQYF.

The chain links TRBV5-5 to TRBJ2-7; D perhaps matches TRBD1 (5 bases). CDR1 is SGHKS and CDR2 is YYEKEE in the germline V gene (reference sequence). This CDR3 is built from 15 residues. Trimming cost V 0 bases and J 2 bases, with 12 bases left between them. In nucleotides, the CDR3 is TGTGCCAGCAGCTTGGGCACAGGTTATGCCTACGAGCAGTACTTC. It is translated as CASSLGTGYAYEQYF.

V usage is TRBV29-1 and J usage is TRBJ1-5; no firm D call. The CDR3 is made up of 14 amino acids. The V end was cut by 5 bases, the J end by 0 bases, with 11 bases between. Germline CDR1 is SQVTM and CDR2 is ANQGSEA. CDR3 nucleotides: TGCAGCGTTATCGAGGGTGGTAGCAATCAGCCCCAGCATTTT. Its translation is CSVIEGGSNQPQHF. The full variable domain, its missing parts supplied by reference TRBV29-1 and TRBJ1-5, is SAVISQKPSRDICQRGTSLTIQCQVDSQVTMMFWYRQQPGQSLTLIATANQGSEATYESGFVIDKFPISRPNLTFSTLTVSNMSPEDSSIYLCSVIEGGSNQPQHFGDGTRLSIL.

This rearrangement joins TRBV28 to TRBJ1-5, with TRBD1 as a possible D gene (5 bases). CDR3 length equals 12 residues. The V gene's germline CDR1 is MDHEN and CDR2 SYDVKM. V was clipped by 6 bases and J by 6 bases, with 9 bases between them. CDR3 residues: CASRSGSQPQHF. CDR3 bases: TGTGCCAGCAGATCAGGGTCTCAGCCCCAGCATTTT. The full variable domain, with the rest looked up from reference TRBV28 and TRBJ1-5, is DVKVTQSSRYLVKRTGEKVFLECVQDMDHENMFWYRQDPGLGLRLIYFSYDVKMKEKGDIPEGYSVSREKKERFSLILESASTNQTSMYLCASRSGSQPQHFGDGTRLSIL.

The chain uses TRBV7-2 and TRBJ2-7; D may be TRBD2 (6 bases). The CDR3 spans 14 residues. Trimming left V 4 bases short and J 2 bases short, with 12 bases between. The germline V gene encodes CDR1 SGHTA and CDR2 FQGNSA. For the CDR3, the DNA is TGTGCCAGCAGCTATGGGGGGAGTACCTACGAGCAGTACTTC. Protein product: CASSYGGSTYEQYF.

The sample holds a few counts of this clone. The J gene is TRBJ1-1, the V gene TRBV4-3; TRBD1 might be the D (6 bases). The germline gives CDR1 LGHNA, CDR2 YSLEER. The CDR3 length is 14 residues. The V end was cut by 4 bases, the J end by 0 bases, with 9 bases between. CDR3 residues: CASSLDRLNTEAFF. The CDR3 bases are TGCGCCAGCAGCCTTGACAGGTTGAACACTGAAGCTTTCTTT.

The V call is TRBV7-2, the J call TRBJ1-2, with 8 bases aligning to TRBD1. The V and J ends lost 6 bases and 8 bases, in that order; junction bases with no gene match: 8. This CDR3 comprises 13 residues. Germline V CDR1 and CDR2: SGHTA, FQGNSA. The DNA for the CDR3 is TGTGCCAGCAGTCCGACAGGGGAAGGGGGCTACACCTTC. Its translation is CASSPTGEGGYTF.

This clone appeared a few times. The CDR3 reads CASGGTGQGVGYTF. DNA of the CDR3: TGTGCCAGCGGGGGAACGGGACAGGGTGTTGGCTACACCTTC. This chain joins TRBV28 and TRBJ1-2; 9 nucleotides agree with TRBD1. The germline V gene encodes CDR1 MDHEN and CDR2 SYDVKM. The CDR3 has 14 residues. V was pared by 8 bases and J by 7 bases, with 11 bases of the junction left unmatched.

J is TRBJ2-6 and V is TRBV10-3; 10 bases agree with TRBD2. In germline, CDR1 is ENHRY, CDR2 SYGVKD. The CDR3 length is 17 residues. J gave up 0 bases and V 7 bases, and 6 bases lay outside the gene matches. The CDR3 DNA sequence: TGTGCCATCAATCCAGCGGGGGGGCTCTCTGGGGCCAACGTCCTGACTTTC. Protein product: CAINPAGGLSGANVLTF.

V gene TRBV5-1 combines with J gene TRBJ2-7; tentative D call: TRBD1 (6 bases). The germline gives CDR1 SGHRS, CDR2 YFSETQ. V was cut by 0 bases and J by 5 bases, with 9 bases left in between. CDR3 length equals 13 residues. The CDR3 sequence: CASSLGGRDEQYF. The CDR3, as DNA: TGCGCCAGCAGCTTGGGGGGGCGGGACGAGCAGTACTTC.

The V call is TRBV11-2, the J call TRBJ1-2; TRBD1 agrees at 10 bases. Germline V lookup: CDR1 SGHAT, CDR2 FQNNGV. With 5 bases clipped from V and 8 bases from J, the junction kept 17 bases outside the gene matches. CDR3 size: 17 residues. In DNA, the CDR3 is TGTGCCAGCAGCCCTACGGGGACAGGGGTCACGGTGGCCGGCTACACCTTC. Amino acids: CASSPTGTGVTVAGYTF.

V usage is TRBV7-9 and J usage is TRBJ2-1; perhaps TRBD1 as D (5 bases). Germline values: CDR1 SEHNR, CDR2 FQNEAQ (reference sequence). Between the trimmed V and J ends, which lost 5 bases and 4 bases, there was a span of 15 bases. The CDR3 extends over 15 amino acids. The CDR3 DNA follows: TGTGCCAGCAGCCCAACCAGCACAGGATACAATGAGCAGTTCTTC. Translation gives CASSPTSTGYNEQFF.

J is TRBJ1-4 and V is TRBV19; D might be TRBD1 (5 bases). This CDR3 comprises 17 residues. The ends were cut back, 4 bases at V and 0 bases at J, with 15 bases in the middle. From germline, CDR1 is LNHDA and CDR2 SQIVND (reference sequence). In nucleotides, the CDR3 is TGTGCCAGTAGTAGACGACAGAACCAAGCAACTAATGAAAAACTGTTTTTT. This codes for CASSRRQNQATNEKLFF.

V gene TRBV14 combines with J gene TRBJ1-1; D not certain. CDR1 SGHDN and CDR2 FVKESK come from the germline V gene. V was shortened by 2 bases and J by 1 base, with 8 bases between the two germline ends. The CDR3 is 14 amino acids. CDR3 in DNA: TGTGCCAGCAGCCAACCTCCGTCGAACACTGAAGCTTTCTTT. The encoded protein is CASSQPPSNTEAFF.

The chain combines TRBV29-1 with TRBJ2-2, with TRBD2 matching 11 bases. CDR3 length: 16 residues. Per the germline V gene, CDR1 is SQVTM and CDR2 is ANQGSEA. V shed 0 bases, J shed 6 bases, and the junction held 6 bases outside the gene matches. CDR3 loop: CSVEDFGTSGPGELFF. DNA for the CDR3: TGCAGCGTTGAAGACTTCGGGACTAGCGGACCCGGGGAGCTGTTTTTT.

The V and J genes are TRBV4-1 and TRBJ2-7; 8 positions match TRBD1. CDR1 MGHRA and CDR2 YSYEKL come from the germline V gene. The CDR3 runs to 17 residues. The ends lost 1 base at V and 6 bases at J; junction bases unmatched: 14. CDR3 region: CASSQAGSAGGRGEQYF. CDR3 in DNA: TGCGCCAGCAGCCAAGCCGGCTCGGCAGGGGGCAGGGGCGAGCAGTACTTC.

This clone appeared a few times. The chain carries TRBV5-1 and TRBJ2-5, with D possibly matching TRBD1 (6 bases). Trimming took off 1 base at V and 3 bases at J, with 10 bases between the two ends. The CDR3 extends over 14 amino acids. Germline V CDR1 and CDR2: SGHRS, YFSETQ. The CDR3 region is CASSLLGAEETQYF. The CDR3 nucleotides are TGCGCCAGCAGCTTGTTGGGGGCGGAAGAGACCCAGTACTTC.

In this sample, this clone turned up a few times. The chain joins TRBV2 to TRBJ2-7, with TRBD1 identical over 7 bases. CDR1 is SNHLY and CDR2 is FYNNEI in the germline V gene. With 7 bases clipped from V and 6 bases from J, the junction kept 15 bases outside the gene matches. The CDR3 covers 15 residues. This CDR3 is CASKLTGDRVGEQYF. The CDR3 DNA sequence: TGTGCCAGCAAACTCACAGGGGATCGGGTGGGCGAGCAGTACTTC.

The chain recombines TRBV6-4 with TRBJ2-3; D gene unclear. Per germline, CDR1 MRHNA and CDR2 SNTAGT. The CDR3 is 13 amino acids. V was clipped by 3 bases and J by 5 bases, with 9 bases between them. CDR3 sequence: CASSDSYRDTQYF. CDR3 coding DNA: TGTGCCAGCAGTGATTCCTATAGAGATACGCAGTATTTT.